This T cell receptor (beta chain) originates from a study of T-cell memory formation after mild COVID-19. Whole-study context: Among the donors, TCR clusters were largely specific to each donor.

About this clonotype: Its target is unknown.

V dropped 7 bases and J dropped 1 base, with 11 bases sitting between them. In germline, CDR1 is SGHRS, CDR2 YFSETQ. The CDR3 is made up of 13 amino acids. MiXCR, applied by TCRdb to the 5' RACE reads, yields one record per CDR3 protein. The repertoire consists of about 360,000 distinct CDR3 sequences, with around an eighth occurring once and the leading ten covering around a fifth. Study-level points and caveats: In second-wave clones peaking day 37, SARS-CoV-2 specificity remained unconfirmed. Pre-infection memory held some responding clones, suggesting pre-existing cross-reactive T cells responded. Clones which contracted sat mainly in CM and EM if CD4+, and in EMRA if CD8+.

Sequencing was done on a sample of PBMCs or a T cell subset sorted from them (not recorded which). The chain has TRBV5-1 and TRBJ2-5, with D perhaps matching TRBD2 (6 bases). This receptor was identified in a man younger than 35 who had mild COVID-19 (a few samples of this study predate the infection). Cell type and time point are not known. The CDR3: CASPGGTQETQYF. CDR3 sequence (DNA): TGCGCCAGCCCCGGAGGGACCCAAGAGACCCAGTACTTC. The full variable domain, completed using reference TRBV5-1 and TRBJ2-5, is KAGVTQTPRYLIKTRGQQVTLSCSPISGHRSVSWYQQTPGQGLQFLFEYFSETQRNKGNFPGRFSGRQFSNSRSEMNVSTLELGDSALYLCASPGGTQETQYFGPGTRLLVL.